The 26 T cell receptor beta chains listed next were all sequenced from one sample in a study of neurological immune-mediated disorders. One entry per CDR3 protein results from TCRdb running MiXCR on the 5' RACE reads. The sample consists of roughly 38,000 distinct CDR3 sequences, 2% to 3% of them appearing once. The sequencing sample was made of PBMCs. The receptor set was obtained from a man aged 25 to 40 with multiple sclerosis.

At least ten counts were recorded for this clonotype. The chain carries TRBV20-1 and TRBJ2-5; 7 nucleotides agree with TRBD2. This CDR3 spans 13 amino acids. Germline lookup yields CDR1 DFQATT and CDR2 SNEGSKA (reference sequence). After removal of 3 bases from V and 0 bases from J, the junction contained 1 base not matched to a gene. The CDR3, as DNA: TGCAGTGCTAGTGGGACTAACCAAGAGACCCAGTACTTC. It yields the protein CSASGTNQETQYF.

This clonotype occurred many times. The CDR3: CASRDRGSTEAFF. In DNA form, the CDR3 reads TGTGCCAGCAGGGACAGGGGAAGCACTGAAGCTTTCTTT. This chain connects TRBV6-5 to TRBJ1-1, with 9 bases lining up with TRBD1. Germline CDR1 MNHEY, CDR2 SVGAGI. CDR3 length equals 13 residues. J was trimmed by 4 bases and V by 6 bases; bases with no gene match: 3.

This clonotype was picked up many times. This chain links TRBV20-1 with TRBJ2-3, with TRBD1 matching over 8 bases. This CDR3 is built from 16 residues. Trimming cost V 2 bases and J 2 bases; bases outside gene matches: 9. Germline CDR1 DFQATT, CDR2 SNEGSKA (reference sequence). CDR3: CSARKGDRGYTDTQYF. Here the CDR3 DNA reads TGCAGTGCTAGAAAAGGAGACAGGGGTTACACAGATACGCAGTATTTT.

This clonotype was counted ten times or more. This chain uses TRBV6-6 with TRBJ2-7; 7 bases are shared with TRBD2. Losses at the gene ends were 6 bases for V and 5 bases for J; bases not matched to a gene: 13. CDR3 length: 15 amino acids. Germline V gene data show CDR1 as MNHNY and CDR2 as SVGAGI (reference sequence). This CDR3 reads CASSQLGGNGNEQYF. DNA of the CDR3: TGTGCCAGCAGCCAGCTGGGGGGGAACGGCAACGAGCAGTACTTC.

The chain has TRBV4-2 and TRBJ2-6, with 9 nucleotides matching TRBD1. CDR3 length: 16 residues. From germline, CDR1 is LGHNA and CDR2 YNFKEQ. V shed 4 bases and J 4 bases; nucleotides not matched to a gene: 5. The chain's CDR3 is CASSLTGGDGANVLTF. CDR3 DNA sequence: TGTGCCAGCAGCCTAACAGGGGGCGACGGGGCCAACGTCCTGACTTTC.

This clonotype was found many times. This chain links TRBV25-1 with TRBJ2-7; D may match TRBD1 or TRBD2 (6 bases each). V lost 3 bases and J 1 base, leaving 22 bases between the germline ends. The CDR3 length is 18 residues. CDR1 is MGHDK and CDR2 is SYGVNS in the germline V gene. The CDR3 loop is CASSDSPVLGGRSYEQYF. For the CDR3, the DNA is TGTGCCAGCAGTGACTCACCCGTGTTAGGGGGGCGTTCCTACGAGCAGTACTTC.

Many counts were recorded for this clonotype. The gene calls are TRBV5-1 and TRBJ2-1; D might be TRBD1 (6 bases). The germline CDR1 and CDR2 sequences are SGHRS and YFSETQ. Trimming took off 0 bases at V and 1 base at J, with 8 bases between the two ends. This CDR3 spans 15 amino acids. The CDR3 loop reads CASSLEGVSYNEQFF. The CDR3 nucleotides read TGCGCCAGCAGCTTGGAGGGGGTTTCCTACAATGAGCAGTTCTTC.

This clonotype was counted ten times or more. The V gene is TRBV7-2, the J gene TRBJ1-5; D uncertain. Between the trimmed V and J ends, which lost 3 bases and 7 bases, there was a span of 7 bases. The germline V gene encodes CDR1 SGHTA and CDR2 FQGNSA. This CDR3 contains 12 residues. CDR3 nucleotides: TGTGCCAGCAGCTTCCTTGGACAGCCCCAGCATTTT. It is translated as CASSFLGQPQHF.

This clonotype was counted at least ten times. The chain is built from TRBV20-1 and TRBJ1-2; D perhaps matches TRBD1 (6 bases). Germline CDR1 DFQATT, CDR2 SNEGSKA (reference sequence). The CDR3 loop spans 13 amino acids. The V and J ends lost 1 base and 8 bases respectively, with 14 bases between them. The CDR3 loop is CSARVGQSRGYTF. The CDR3 nucleotides read TGCAGTGCTAGAGTTGGACAGTCGCGGGGCTACACCTTC.

This clonotype was picked up many times. The chain employs TRBV20-1 and TRBJ2-5, with 13 bases that match TRBD2. The CDR3 spans 14 residues. V shed 6 bases, J shed 4 bases, and the junction held 5 bases outside the gene matches. Germline CDR1 DFQATT, CDR2 SNEGSKA (reference sequence). CDR3 bases: TGCAGTGCCCCGACTAGCGGGAGGTCAGAGACCCAGTACTTC. Protein product: CSAPTSGRSETQYF.

By its share, this clonotype is medium-sized. The chain employs TRBV5-5 and TRBJ2-7, with a tentative D call TRBD1 (6 bases). V was clipped by 0 bases and J by 7 bases, with 11 bases between them. The CDR3 consists of 13 residues. Germline V gene lookup returns CDR1 SGHKS and CDR2 YYEKEE (reference sequence). This CDR3 reads CASSLGWQGEQYF. The CDR3 coding sequence is TGTGCCAGCAGCTTGGGTTGGCAGGGGGAGCAGTACTTC.

In its sample, this clonotype was seen a few times. The chain carries TRBV20-1 and TRBJ2-5; D not certain. CDR3 length equals 11 residues. In germline, CDR1 is DFQATT, CDR2 SNEGSKA (reference sequence). Trimming took off 6 bases at V and 5 bases at J, with 10 bases between the two ends. CDR3 in amino acids: CSAPIAETQYF. The CDR3 DNA reads as TGCAGTGCCCCCATCGCCGAGACCCAGTACTTC.

This clonotype showed up many times. The chain employs TRBV3-1 and TRBJ2-1, with a weak D call TRBD2 (5 bases). Between the trimmed V and J ends, which lost 0 bases and 8 bases, there was a span of 17 bases. The CDR3 runs 16 residues. Germline V CDR1 and CDR2: LGHDT, YNNKEL (reference sequence). CDR3 region: CASSQDRADLEDEQFF. DNA for the CDR3: TGTGCCAGCAGCCAAGATCGGGCGGACTTAGAAGATGAGCAGTTCTTC.

This clonotype was picked up many times. The chain links TRBV4-1 to TRBJ1-4; the D gene is possibly TRBD1 (5 bases). This CDR3 is 14 amino acids long. CDR1 and CDR2 from the germline V gene are MGHRA and YSYEKL. V lost 4 bases, J lost 5 bases, and 11 bases lay in between. The CDR3 here is CASSPFQGNEKLFF. In nucleotides, the CDR3 is TGCGCCAGCAGCCCATTCCAGGGAAATGAAAAACTGTTTTTT.

This clonotype was counted many times. This chain links TRBV19 with TRBJ1-1; D is perhaps TRBD1 (6 bases). With 6 bases removed from V and 6 bases from J, the gap between germline ends came to 11 bases. Germline CDR1 LNHDA, CDR2 SQIVND (reference sequence). The CDR3 covers 12 residues. The CDR3 nucleotides read TGTGCCAGTAGGGCAGGGGTTGCTGAAGCTTTCTTT. Translating gives CASRAGVAEAFF.

This clonotype was observed at least ten times. This chain uses TRBV20-1 with TRBJ2-7; D is unclear. Germline V CDR1 and CDR2: DFQATT, SNEGSKA (reference sequence). V was cut by 0 bases and J by 6 bases, with 3 bases left in between. CDR3 length: 10 residues. CDR3 DNA: TGCAGTGCTAGAGACATCGAGCAGTACTTC. Its translation: CSARDIEQYF.

This clonotype was counted many times. V is TRBV5-1 and J is TRBJ2-2; TRBD2 agrees at 10 bases. The germline gives CDR1 SGHRS, CDR2 YFSETQ. This CDR3 is built from 16 residues. V dropped 1 base and J dropped 4; count of bases not matched to a gene: 4. The CDR3 loop reads CASSLTSGTPTGELFF. The CDR3 DNA follows: TGCGCCAGCAGCTTGACTAGCGGGACCCCCACCGGGGAGCTGTTTTTT.

This clonotype was seen many times. The chain uses TRBV5-1 and TRBJ1-5; TRBD1 is a possible D gene (6 bases). The V gene's germline CDR1 is SGHRS and CDR2 YFSETQ. There are 16 residues in the CDR3. The V and J ends lost 0 bases and 4 bases respectively, with 14 bases between them. The DNA of the CDR3 is TGCGCCAGCAGCTTGGCGGGGGGCCCTGGGAATCAGCCCCAGCATTTT. This sequence encodes CASSLAGGPGNQPQHF.

At least ten counts were recorded for this clonotype. CDR3 nucleotides: TGTGCCAGCAGCTTAGTGGTTGAAAAACTGTTTTTT. Translated, it gives CASSLVVEKLFF. The chain combines TRBV7-9 with TRBJ1-4; D is unresolved. Germline V CDR1 and CDR2: SEHNR, FQNEAQ (reference sequence). Trimming removed 1 base at V and 7 bases at J, with 4 bases between. There are 12 residues in the CDR3.

The chain couples TRBV20-1 to TRBJ1-5; D gene uncertain. V lost 3 bases, J lost 0 bases, and 12 bases lay in between. The CDR3 has 15 amino acids. From germline, CDR1 is DFQATT and CDR2 SNEGSKA (reference sequence). This chain's CDR3 is CSASYTTNSNQPQHF. CDR3 sequence (DNA): TGCAGTGCTAGCTATACTACAAATAGCAATCAGCCCCAGCATTTT.

This clonotype was counted ten times or more. This chain connects TRBV20-1 to TRBJ1-3; D is uncertain. Germline assignment: CDR1 DFQATT and CDR2 SNEGSKA (reference sequence). Trimming left V 0 bases short and J 2 bases short, with 14 bases between. The length of the CDR3 is 16 residues. The DNA for the CDR3 is TGCAGTGCTAGAGATAGTGGACGATCTACTGGAAACACCATATATTTT. This sequence encodes CSARDSGRSTGNTIYF.

This clonotype appeared many times. The rearrangement links TRBV20-1 to TRBJ2-5, with D hard to call. The germline V gene encodes CDR1 DFQATT and CDR2 SNEGSKA (reference sequence). The V end lost 2 bases, the J end lost 2 bases, and 9 bases lay between the germline ends. This CDR3 has 13 amino acids. The CDR3 sequence: CSARLGQQETQYF. The CDR3 bases are TGCAGTGCTAGACTAGGGCAGCAAGAGACCCAGTACTTC.

At least ten counts were recorded for this clonotype. This chain links TRBV20-1 with TRBJ1-2; a weak D match, TRBD1 (5 bases). In germline, CDR1 is DFQATT, CDR2 SNEGSKA (reference sequence). V gave up 5 bases and J gave up 4 bases, with 8 bases separating them. The CDR3 runs to 11 residues. CDR3 sequence: CSASGTYGYTF. The CDR3 bases are TGCAGTGCTTCAGGGACCTATGGCTACACCTTC.

This clonotype was recorded at least ten times. The chain combines TRBV21-1 with TRBJ2-1; no DNA check was done on the table's D call, TRBD2. TRBV21-1 is tagged as a pseudogene. The CDR3 contains 17 residues. CDR3 sequence: CASSKGQLAGCYNEQFF. In DNA form, the CDR3 reads TGTGCCAGCAGCAAGGGACAGCTAGCGGGATGTTACAATGAGCAGTTCTTC.

In this sample, this clonotype turned up many times. The rearrangement joins TRBV7-2 to TRBJ2-3; no reliable D call. The V end was cut by 2 bases, the J end by 2 bases, with 5 bases between. Germline V gene data show CDR1 as SGHTA and CDR2 as FQGNSA. The CDR3 is 13 residues long. CDR3 protein: CASSLTYTDTQYF. The CDR3, as DNA: TGTGCCAGCAGCTTAACCTACACAGATACGCAGTATTTT.

This clonotype was found many times. The chain employs TRBV5-1 and TRBJ2-7; 9 nucleotides align to TRBD1. The CDR3 is made up of 14 amino acids. After removal of 4 bases from V and 1 base from J, the junction contained 3 bases not matched to a gene. The germline CDR1 and CDR2 sequences are SGHRS and YFSETQ. CDR3 DNA: TGCGCCAGCAGCCTGGGACAGGGTTCCTACGAGCAGTACTTC. Amino acids: CASSLGQGSYEQYF.